This TCR beta chain derives from a study of CD8 T cells in ankylosing spondylitis. Findings and limits, study-wide: About 8 highly homologous variants formed a TCR beta motif that appeared characteristic of ankylosing spondylitis blood. As reported, disease-linked clones showed significant enrichment in matched ankylosing spondylitis synovial fluid. Prior work had noted some motif variants in reactive arthritis blood and synovial fluid.

By quantitative 5'-RACE with molecular barcodes, the TCR beta libraries were made. TCRdb re-called the 5' RACE reads with MiXCR, one entry per CDR3 protein. The sample contains a few hundred thousand distinct CDR3 sequences, 20% to 25% of which appear only once. As concerns this clonotype: No antigen is known for it.

The germline V gene encodes CDR1 SEHNR and CDR2 FQNEAQ (reference sequence). This CDR3 spans 17 amino acids. V lost 5 bases to trimming and J lost 4 bases; unmatched junction nucleotides: 13. The genes are TRBV7-9 and TRBJ2-5; 10 bases align to TRBD2. Sequenced material: blood, either unsorted or a sorted T cell fraction (not recorded which). This clonotype was sampled from a male donor with ankylosing spondylitis. The chain's CDR3 is CASSPVRVAGGLETQYF. Written as DNA, the CDR3 is TGTGCCAGCAGCCCAGTACGGGTAGCGGGAGGTTTAGAGACCCAGTACTTC. Using reference TRBV7-9 and TRBJ2-5 for the parts outside the CDR3, the full variable domain is DTGVSQNPRHKITKRGQNVTFRCDPISEHNRLYWYRQTLGQGPEFLTYFQNEAQLEKSRLLSDRFSAERPKGSFSTLEIQRTEQGDSAMYLCASSPVRVAGGLETQYFGPGTRLLVL.